The 9 T cell receptor beta chains below come from one sample, sequenced in a study of T-cell reconstitution after alpha-beta-depleted transplantation in children. Unique molecular identifiers were used to barcode this TCRbeta library. Each CDR3 protein is one row after TCRdb ran MiXCR on the PCR reads. The data hold hundreds of thousands of distinct CDR3 sequences, with roughly 10% observed a single time. The sequences come from PBMCs from the stem cell graft donor, collected from the stem cell graft. These receptors were taken from a human donor who donated a stem cell graft to a child with acute myeloid leukemia.

This sequence joins TRBV12-3 or TRBV12-4 and TRBJ2-2, with 7 bases lining up with TRBD1. The CDR3 totals 17 residues. V was clipped by 5 bases and J by 5 bases; unmatched bases: 14. For the CDR3, the DNA is TGTGCCAGCAGTCCATTTGGACAGGCTGGCCCGACCGGGGAGCTGTTTTTT. Translating gives CASSPFGQAGPTGELFF.

The chain is built from TRBV4-2 and TRBJ1-5; no firm D call. This CDR3 has 12 amino acids. The V gene lost 5 bases and the J gene lost 5 bases, with 7 bases spanning the gap. CDR1 LGHNA and CDR2 YNFKEQ come from the germline V gene. The CDR3 nucleotides read TGTGCCAGCAGCGACTGGGATCAGCCCCAGCATTTT. It codes for CASSDWDQPQHF.

This clonotype was counted a few times. One end of the junction does not line up with germline, which may come from a read error. The V gene is TRBV7-2, the J gene TRBJ2-5; TRBD1 matches at 7 bases. The CDR3 contains 13 residues. The germline CDR1 and CDR2 sequences are SGHTA and FQGNSA. Here the CDR3 reads CASSLKFKDRQDF. CDR3 DNA sequence: TGTGCCAGCAGCTTAAAGTTTAAGGACAGGCAAGACTTC. Complete variable domain (other parts from reference TRBV7-2 and TRBJ2-5): GAGVSQSPSNKVTEKGKDVELRCDPISGHTALYWYRQSLGQGLEFLIYFQGNSAPDKSGLPSDRFSAERTGGSVSTLTIQRTQQEDSAVYLCASSLKFKDRQDFGPGTRLLVL.

The table lists this clonotype with many counts. This chain connects TRBV29-1 to TRBJ2-5; D uncertain. CDR3 length: 14 amino acids. Trimming removed 5 bases at V and 5 bases at J, with 18 bases between. The germline CDR1 and CDR2 sequences are SQVTM and ANQGSEA. The CDR3 bases are TGCAGCGTTTTGGCAGGAGATGTGTGGGAGACCCAGTACTTC. Translated, it gives CSVLAGDVWETQYF.

The chain uses TRBV7-3 and TRBJ2-1; 8 nucleotides align to TRBD2. Trimming removed 2 bases from V and 5 bases from J; junction bases left unmatched: 17. The CDR3 spans 19 residues. Germline CDR1 SGHTA, CDR2 FQGTGA. CDR3 sequence reads: CASSLWGVGVAGSDNEQFF. CDR3 in DNA: TGTGCCAGCAGCTTATGGGGAGTGGGGGTAGCGGGGTCCGACAATGAGCAGTTCTTC.

This chain links TRBV6-5 with TRBJ2-5; 14 nucleotides match TRBD2. This CDR3 spans 18 amino acids. CDR1 and CDR2 (germline): MNHEY, SVGAGI. Unmatched junction bases numbered 11, after V lost 4 bases and J lost 4 bases. CDR3 nucleotide sequence: TGTGCCAGCAGTTCCTCGGGACTAGCGGGAGTGGGGAGAGAGACCCAGTACTTC. Protein sequence: CASSSSGLAGVGRETQYF.

Here the CDR3 DNA reads TGTGCCAGCAGCTTAGATTCGGGAGGAAACGAGCAGTACTTC. Translating gives CASSLDSGGNEQYF. The V gene is TRBV7-2, the J gene TRBJ2-7, with 7 bases lining up with TRBD2. The V gene end was trimmed by 1 base and the J gene end by 5 bases; junction bases not matched to a gene: 5. Germline CDR1 and CDR2: SGHTA and FQGNSA. The CDR3 length is 14 residues.

This clonotype was seen more than once but under ten times. This chain uses TRBV5-5 with TRBJ2-7; 9 nucleotides agree with TRBD1. Germline-derived CDR1 and CDR2 are SGHKS and YYEKEE (reference sequence). The CDR3 runs to 13 residues. After removal of 3 bases from V and 6 bases from J, the junction contained 4 bases not matched to a gene. As DNA, the CDR3 is TGTGCCAGCAGCTCAAGGACAGGGGTCGAGCAGTACTTC. Translating gives CASSSRTGVEQYF.

This clonotype was seen a few times. In DNA, the CDR3 is TGTGCCAGCAGTTACGGGGGGCCCCGAACAGATACGCAGTATTTT. This codes for CASSYGGPRTDTQYF. The chain links TRBV6-5 to TRBJ2-3; D may be TRBD1 or TRBD2 (6 bases each). The V gene's germline CDR1 is MNHEY and CDR2 SVGAGI. V was trimmed by 2 bases and J by 3 bases, leaving 12 bases between them. This CDR3 region has 15 residues.